This record covers a single T cell receptor beta chain. Its binding antigen is unknown. Within one base of it there is no much larger clone, and no base qualities were kept. TCRbeta CDR3 regions were amplified from genomic DNA by means of the immunoSEQ Assay, a bias-controlled multiplex PCR. As for how the authors treated the data: Nucleated cell counts per sample were estimated from amplification of reference gene primers within the assay. To quantify the absolute abundance of each unique TCRbeta CDR3 rearrangement, sequence reads were collapsed and filtered. For each sample, productive Simpson clonality was calculated by taking the square root of Simpson's diversity index across productive rearrangements. TCRdb provides this immuneACCESS table in a form limited to in-frame rearrangements. Some clones are lacking; in checked studies, under half of them reflect an unresolved V gene, and why the rest are absent is not known. V, J and clone size were drawn from that table, and D and trimming were deduced from the DNA. This sample lists approximately 150,000 clones; approximately 78% were detected once. The ten top clones hold about a tenth of the sample.

This sample stems from a study of blood T cell repertoires in COVID-19 (TCRdb year 2020). A note on the overall study: Samples covering the acute and convalescent phases of COVID-19 were provided by collaborators in the United States, Italy and Spain. The material from the prospective study consisted of cDNA or gDNA derived from T cells, B-cell-depleted T cells, or PBMCs. The dataset comprised deeply sampled blood TCRbeta repertoires from subjects exposed to, actively infected with, or recovered from COVID-19. The repertoires were made available in a free public database intended to serve as a resource for research on the immune response to SARS-CoV-2. Samples came from the ongoing ImmuneRACE study (first 160 participants) plus 1,254 subjects from 6 global collaborators. Sample metadata almost always included a de-identified subject ID, COVID-19 status, age in years and sex. Where HLA class I and class II types were available, the types were taken from metadata supplied by the sample provider, not from assay-based typing.

Collaborating institutions collected whole blood in K2EDTA tubes following their own protocols. For TCRbeta analysis, collaborators shipped samples in one of three forms: frozen whole blood, isolated PBMCs, or DNA extracted from either of those sample types. Points the paper makes about the study in general: The quantity of clinical and demographic metadata differed by source and by participant and was supplied without curation.

CDR1 and CDR2, per the germline V gene, are MGHRA and YSYEKL. V lost 9 bases and J lost 6 bases, and the count of bases not matched to a germline gene is 4. The CDR3, cysteine through phenylalanine, is 11 amino acids long. The entry retains the CDR3 DNA only, 33 bases that are in frame from base 1. The chain links TRBV4-1 with TRBJ1-1, with 7 bases in between that match TRBD1. Sample: peripheral blood. The TCR comes from a human donor in a cohort sampled during active COVID-19. In nucleotide form, the sequence is TGCGCCAGTCGACAGGGCCCTGAAGCTTTCTTT. It translates as CASRQGPEAFF.